A selection of T cell receptor beta chains follows, all from one sample in a study of liver allograft versus peripheral blood T cells. TCRdb ran MiXCR on the reads and lists one entry per CDR3 protein. The sample carries more than 3,500 distinct CDR3 sequences, 15% to 20% recorded once. These receptors were obtained from a human patient who had a liver transplant. Some of these T cells may belong to the graft donor. Both conserved end residues are trimmed from each CDR3. Rows give clone size only sometimes, using once, few, many, or a class for an expanded clone.

TRBV15	medium-sized	ATSSGGRTGGAYNSPLH
TRBV6-2/TRBV6-3	medium-sized	ASSARQPENTEAF
TRBV7-2	medium-sized	ASSSVPAANEQF
TRBV30	.	AWVKRERDTQY
TRBV2	.	ASSPGANSPLH
TRBV12-3/TRBV12-4	medium-sized	ASSLGGLGEKLF
TRBV7-9	.	ASSSGQQAF
TRBV9	many	ASSVAPGQAEAF
TRBV18	medium-sized	ASSPGLKNTEAF
TRBV7-3	.	ASSLDSWAEAF
TRBV27	.	ASSLFAGQGYGYT
TRBV6-5	many	ASSYSEAGGADTQY
TRBV19	medium-sized	ASAPGGRGTEAF
TRBV7-2	medium-sized	ASSLPGGYTEAF
TRBV6-5	many	ASSYSGDTQY
TRBV6-5	once	ASSRYNEQF
TRBV18	medium-sized	ASSRGLAGARGAYEQY
TRBV6-5	medium-sized	ASSSAGTGGDGYT
TRBV5-4	medium-sized	ASSGTGSSYEQY
TRBV6-5	medium-sized	ASSYSRPGAQETQY
TRBV12-3/TRBV12-4	medium-sized	ASSLGQGRGGTEAF
TRBV20-1	.	SVTSSDQPQH
TRBV10-1	few	ASSERAGAGSSYEQY
TRBV11-1	once	ASSLGVSGRANGELF
TRBV6-1	few	ASSEGRESTGYT
TRBV19	medium-sized	ASSIAGNYNSPLH
TRBV10-3	medium-sized	AISKAGETQY
TRBV2	few	ASRAGTFLSSYNSPLH
TRBV6-1	medium-sized	ASSDGWLPLH
TRBV14	medium-sized	ASSQDLRGGYT
TRBV19	few	ATKNQGDGSNQPQH
TRBV6-1	few	ASSRGGYT
TRBV6-1	medium-sized	ASNGGGLVINSPLH
TRBV19	medium-sized	ASTPNFGNTIY
TRBV29-1	medium-sized	SATWGLGTEAF
TRBV6-5	.	ASSFGTSAYNEQF
TRBV15	medium-sized	ATSTLGTASSHSYGYT
TRBV7-2	medium-sized	ASSPGGSGNTIY
TRBV10-1	.	ASSGPGRERNSPLH
TRBV27	.	ASSFSDRGTYNSPLH
TRBV30	.	AWSVLTGGVDTQY
TRBV29-1	medium-sized	SVDGGRIKTTEAF
TRBV20-1	few	SARAGTYNEQF
TRBV6-2/TRBV6-3	medium-sized	ASSYRQGGDTEAF
TRBV30	few	AWRAQLLVDTQY
TRBV19	medium-sized	ASRNLAGATEAF
TRBV2	few	ASSFDRWGSPLH
TRBV11-2	few	ASSPWGPQETQY
TRBV7-9	.	ASSPGDTRTDTQY
TRBV20-1	medium-sized	SAKSGVTYGYT
TRBV7-2	medium-sized	ASSFQKIGTEAF
TRBV20-1	.	SASTHRNQPQH
TRBV6-6	many	ASSYAEGRLKDQPQH
TRBV12-3/TRBV12-4	.	ASSPGRDEAF
TRBV13	large	ASSLGTGLITNEKLF
TRBV6-2/TRBV6-3	medium-sized	ASSPNGYSNQPQH
TRBV7-9	medium-sized	ASSRDTSSGNTIY